This TCR beta chain was recovered during a study of shared clonotypes between healthy human individuals. Study-wide context: Aged between 18 and 49, the donors were a couple of women and a few men.

CD4+ cell separation produced CD45RA+ naive and CD45RA-negative memory subsets. Findings of the study overall: Larger richness was generally estimated for naive than memory subsets.

Evenly divided among several immunoSEQ plates was the genomic DNA of each subset. Method: immunoSEQ multiplex PCR; TCRdb's copy keeps in-frame clones and lacks some. This table has approximately 1,000,000 clones, approximately 80% appearing once. This CDR3 contains 15 residues. Trimming removed 1 base from V and 6 bases from J; junction bases left unmatched: 6. CDR1 and CDR2 (germline): SEHNR, FQNEAQ (reference sequence). This clone came up a few times. Antigen: not known. The sequence was collected from a man aged 18 to 30 in good health. Some clones in this sample may be carry-over from other donors' samples. Sample: memory CD4+ T cells from PBMCs. Noted subset: CD45RA-negative fraction. This chain links TRBV7-9 with TRBJ1-2; 9 bases align to TRBD1. CDR3 protein: CASSLERTGENGYTF. CDR3 coding DNA: TGTGCCAGCAGCTTAGAGAGGACAGGGGAAAATGGCTACACCTTC.